Shown below are 2 T cell receptor beta chains from a single sample sequenced in a study of T cells in Graves' hyperthyroidism and ophthalmopathy. Amplification yielded TCR beta CDR3 regions, with RNA transcripts as the source. A first-round RT-PCR of the TCR CDR3 used the HTBI primer set. TCRdb called the multiplex PCR reads again in MiXCR, with one record for every CDR3 protein. Among over 700,000 distinct CDR3 sequences listed, 35% to 40% were seen once. Sequenced input: blood. The receptors were gathered from a man between 18 and 29 years old with Graves' hyperthyroidism.

This clonotype was found many times. V usage is TRBV29-1 and J usage is TRBJ2-7; TRBD1 matches 8 bases. J was trimmed by 9 bases and V by 0 bases; bases with no gene match: 10. Germline CDR1 SQVTM, CDR2 ANQGSEA. The CDR3 sequence is 14 residues long. In DNA form, the CDR3 reads TGCAGCGTTGAAGATCTTCAGGGGGCGCAGGGGCAGTACTTC. This translates into CSVEDLQGAQGQYF.

For this clonotype: A much larger clone differs from this one at a single base, so this may be a read error. The chain is built from TRBV5-8 and TRBJ2-7, with D unclear. This CDR3 comprises 13 residues. Deletions cut 0 bases from V and 2 bases from J, with 6 bases between. Germline CDR1 reads SGHTS; CDR2 reads YDEGEE. The CDR3: CASSLDQPYEQYF. The CDR3, as DNA: TGTGCCAGCAGCTTGGATCAGCCCTACGAGCAGTACTTC.